The entry below describes one TCR beta chain. Its target is unknown. Trimming stripped 3 bases from V and 1 base from J, with 9 bases between. The CDR3 totals 13 residues. CDR1 DFQATT and CDR2 SNEGSKA come from the germline V gene (reference sequence). This specimen belongs to a study of T cells in Graves' hyperthyroidism and ophthalmopathy. The study's findings and limits: A model of 13 V-J pairs discriminated ophthalmopathy from stable hyperthyroidism. Most thyroid clonotypes expanded above 0.001 were also detected in blood.

Researchers amplified the TCR beta CDR3 regions from RNA transcripts. Researchers ran a first-round RT-PCR on the TCR CDR3 using the HTBI primer set. Via MiXCR, TCRdb re-called the multiplex PCR reads, giving one row per CDR3 protein. The table has almost 250,000 distinct CDR3 sequences, approximately 23% seen once; the top ten hold approximately 32%. Material for sequencing was blood. The chain recombines TRBV20-1 with TRBJ1-1, with D possibly TRBD1 on 6 matching bases. This TCR was sampled from a woman between 40 and 50 years old with Graves' ophthalmopathy. The CDR3 DNA reads TGCAGTGCTAGTACGGGACAGAACACTGAAGCTTTCTTT. It is translated as CSASTGQNTEAFF.